This T cell receptor beta chain was retrieved from a study of cytomegalovirus exposure and HLA in healthy donors (dated by TCRdb to about 2017). General notes on the study: According to a later analysis, one platform produced both the 120 validation repertoires and the 670 or so repertoires of the first cohort. The study was designed to test whether signatures of past pathogen exposure could be identified by cataloging public T cell receptors. Besides the first cohort of 550 to 750 subjects, a separate validation cohort made up of 120 different subjects was used. To predict cytomegalovirus infection status, the study brought together high-throughput TCR immunosequencing, statistical association of individual TCRs with disease status, and machine learning. Study-level results and caveats: In a later analysis, TCRs clustered in the first cohort were found to also tend to co-occur in the 110 or so validation repertoires, with 90% to 95% of cluster scores above 0. In the study, roughly 160 TCR beta chains were listed as associated with cytomegalovirus. The classifier was reported to diagnose cytomegalovirus status with high specificity and sensitivity in both the original and validation cohorts. It was suggested by the authors that the approach could potentially be generalized to other disease states and immunological phenotypes. Three of the identified cytomegalovirus-associated TCR beta chains were confirmed in vitro to be specific for cytomegalovirus antigens. The validation cohort had no HLA typing available for a later analysis, so co-occurrence within that cohort was assessed over all 130 or so repertoires. Across donors, most TCR sequences were observed very rarely, whereas some public TCRs were present in many individuals.

Remarks on this clone: What antigen it recognizes has not been identified. No much larger clonotype is one base removed from it; base qualities were not supplied.

The CDR3 has 15 amino acids, counting the end cysteine and phenylalanine. CDR3 DNA is the only sequence kept; it has 45 bases, read in frame from the first base. The germline V gene encodes CDR1 LNHDA and CDR2 SQIVND (reference sequence). Germline trimming: 1 base from V, 7 bases from J; junction bases outside gene matches: 9. Donors formed part of the validation cohort, which comprised about 130 subjects and was distinct from the first cohort of under 850 subjects. Library creation used the immunoSEQ multiplex PCR assay. In the source study's methods: To diagnose cytomegalovirus status from the catalog of TCR beta chain sequences, a statistical classification framework was built. This immuneACCESS table, as held by TCRdb, lists in-frame sequences with V and J called but not all clones. Of the missing ones, under half trace to an unresolved V gene in checked studies; the others have no known cause. D and trimming come from the DNA, and the V and J calls and clone size come from that table. For this sample the table gives 120,000 or so clones, of which roughly 90% were detected only once. The ten biggest clones cover 1.5% to 2% of the sample.

The clonotype was recovered from a woman younger than 30 in good health and CMV-seronegative. This chain is built from TRBV19 and TRBJ2-7; 8 nucleotides in the junction match TRBD2. The specimen sequenced was PBMCs. The CDR3: CASSIGTGGLWEQYF. The DNA sequence reads TGTGCCAGTAGTATAGGGACGGGAGGGCTTTGGGAGCAGTACTTC.